This is a list of T cell receptor beta chains from one sample in a study of blood T cell repertoires in COVID-19. Assay used: immunoSEQ multiplex PCR; TCRdb lists only in-frame clones, some missing. Counted here are roughly 39,000 clones, around 90% occurring once; the ten biggest clones make up 9.6%. Sequencing was performed on peripheral blood. All receptors derive from an elderly woman with active COVID-19. The CDR3 runs from the conserved cysteine through the conserved F or W. A D gene is named only where the DNA matches it firmly. The listing skips clone size in some rows; elsewhere it reads once, few, many or a size class.

V gene	clone size	D gene	J gene	CDR3 protein	CDR3 DNA
TRBV3-1/TRBV3-2	NA	NA	TRBJ1-5	CASSQSDGGLGQPQHF	TGTGCCAGCAGCCAATCGGACGGAGGATTGGGTCAGCCCCAGCATTTT
TRBV28	NA	NA	TRBJ1-3	CASSPRSLSGNTIYF	TGTGCCAGCAGTCCCCGGTCCCTCTCTGGAAACACCATATATTTT
TRBV2	NA	NA	TRBJ1-4	CASSENRPPNEKLFF	TGTGCCAGCAGTGAGAACAGGCCTCCCAATGAAAAACTGTTTTTT
TRBV3-1/TRBV3-2	NA	NA	TRBJ1-3	CASSLQGQRRNTIYF	TGTGCCAGCAGCCTCCAAGGACAGCGTCGAAACACCATATATTTT
TRBV16	NA	NA	TRBJ1-6	CASSQSPGYNSPLHF	TGTGCCAGCAGCCAATCCCCAGGATATAATTCACCCCTCCACTTT
TRBV9	NA	TRBD1	TRBJ1-2	CASSATPGQGANGYTF	TGTGCCAGCAGCGCCACTCCGGGACAGGGCGCAAATGGCTACACCTTC
TRBV15	NA	TRBD2	TRBJ2-3	CATSRNRGGDTQYF	TGTGCCACCAGCAGGAATCGGGGGGGAGATACGCAGTATTTT
TRBV27	NA	NA	TRBJ1-6	CASSFSWAIRSPLHF	TGTGCCAGCAGTTTTTCCTGGGCTATTAGATCACCCCTCCACTTT
TRBV21-1	NA	NA	TRBJ1-2	CASSIRTGNYGYTF	TGTGCCAGCAGCATACGGACAGGGAACTATGGCTACACCTTC
TRBV5-6	NA	TRBD1	TRBJ2-3	CASSDRGLGPDTQYF	TGTGCCAGCAGCGACAGGGGCTTGGGGCCAGATACGCAGTATTTT
TRBV7-2	NA	TRBD1	TRBJ1-1	CASSSRQGAGRTEAFF	TGTGCCAGCAGCTCCCGACAGGGGGCAGGAAGAACTGAAGCTTTCTTT
TRBV19	NA	TRBD1	TRBJ2-2	CASAGTGEAGELFF	TGTGCCAGTGCCGGGACAGGCGAGGCCGGGGAGCTGTTTTTT
TRBV29-1	NA	NA	TRBJ2-1	CSVANNGQHNEQFF	TGCAGCGTTGCCAATAACGGACAGCACAATGAGCAGTTCTTC
TRBV7-2	NA	NA	TRBJ1-2	CASSPRPGGRGYTF	TGTGCCAGCAGCCCGCGTCCTGGGGGCAGGGGCTACACCTTC
TRBV7-9	NA	TRBD1	TRBJ2-7	CASSLGGQGNEQYF	TGTGCCAGCAGCTTAGGAGGACAGGGCAACGAGCAGTACTTC
TRBV6-5	NA	TRBD1	TRBJ1-2	CASRGQGLNYGYTF	TGTGCCAGCAGGGGACAGGGCCTTAACTATGGCTACACCTTC
TRBV28	NA	NA	TRBJ2-7	CASSFGWEQYF	TGTGCCAGCAGTTTCGGGTGGGAGCAGTACTTC
TRBV5-6	NA	TRBD2	TRBJ2-3	CASSFPSGGADTQYF	TGTGCCAGCAGCTTTCCTAGCGGGGGGGCAGATACGCAGTATTTT
TRBV20-1	NA	NA	TRBJ1-5	CSASPGASDNQPQHF	TGCAGTGCTAGTCCTGGGGCGAGTGACAATCAGCCCCAGCATTTT
TRBV3-1/TRBV3-2	NA	NA	TRBJ1-2	CASSQGGGNYGYTF	TGTGCCAGCAGCCAGGGGGGGGGCAACTATGGCTACACCTTC
TRBV28	NA	TRBD1	TRBJ2-1	CASRRQGVQSYNEQFF	TGTGCCAGCAGGAGACAGGGGGTCCAATCCTACAATGAGCAGTTCTTC
TRBV5-4	NA	NA	TRBJ2-1	CASSLRQGDYNEQFF	TGTGCCAGCAGCTTAAGGCAGGGTGATTACAATGAGCAGTTCTTC
TRBV19	NA	TRBD1	TRBJ2-5	CASSSGTGGQETQYF	TGTGCCAGTAGTTCGGGGACAGGGGGACAAGAGACCCAGTACTTC
TRBV28	NA	TRBD1	TRBJ1-1	CASKGDSNTEAFF	TGTGCCAGCAAGGGGGACAGTAACACTGAAGCTTTCTTT
TRBV27	NA	NA	TRBJ1-2	CASSLVEGQGYTF	TGTGCCAGCAGTTTAGTGGAGGGTCAGGGCTACACCTTC
TRBV7-8	NA	TRBD2	TRBJ2-1	CASSLPPPLAAGGLNEQFF	TGTGCCAGCAGCTTACCGCCTCCCTTGGCAGCGGGGGGCCTCAATGAGCAGTTCTTC
TRBV7-2	NA	NA	TRBJ1-2	CASSLGGGRRANGYTF	TGTGCCAGCAGCTTGGGAGGGGGTCGGAGGGCGAATGGCTACACCTTC
TRBV28	NA	NA	TRBJ1-1	CASSPALSQATEAFF	TGTGCCAGCAGTCCGGCCCTCTCGCAGGCCACTGAAGCTTTCTTT
TRBV25-1	NA	NA	TRBJ2-7	CASSEFAGPKGAYEQYF	TGTGCCAGCAGTGAATTCGCCGGGCCTAAGGGGGCCTACGAGCAGTACTTC
TRBV10-2	few	TRBD2	TRBJ2-1	CASSERSRTSGGNNEQFF	TGCGCCAGCAGTGAGAGATCCAGGACTAGCGGGGGAAACAATGAGCAGTTCTTC
TRBV7-6	NA	NA	TRBJ1-4	CASSSNRGANEKLFF	TGTGCCAGCAGCTCTAACCGGGGGGCTAATGAAAAACTGTTTTTT
TRBV7-2	NA	NA	TRBJ1-1	CASSPIISGVTEAFF	TGTGCCAGCAGCCCTATTATTTCGGGGGTCACTGAAGCTTTCTTT
TRBV30	NA	TRBD1	TRBJ1-5	CAWSVETGARQPQHF	TGTGCCTGGAGTGTAGAGACAGGGGCAAGACAGCCCCAGCATTTT
TRBV3-1/TRBV3-2	NA	TRBD1	TRBJ1-2	CASSQQGVYGYTF	TGTGCCAGCAGCCAACAGGGGGTCTATGGCTACACCTTC
TRBV6-5	NA	TRBD2	TRBJ2-2	CASTAGPTGELFF	TGTGCCAGCACAGCGGGGCCCACCGGGGAGCTGTTTTTT
TRBV6-1	NA	NA	TRBJ1-2	CASSEYRNYGYTF	TGTGCCAGCAGTGAGTACAGGAACTATGGCTACACCTTC
TRBV4-3	NA	NA	TRBJ2-5	CASSQDLRQGIPQETQYF	TGCGCCAGCAGCCAAGATCTCCGGCAGGGGATACCGCAAGAGACCCAGTACTTC
TRBV11-2	NA	TRBD2	TRBJ2-1	CASSSRTSGGASYNEQFF	TGTGCCAGCAGCTCCAGGACTAGCGGGGGGGCTTCTTACAATGAGCAGTTCTTC
TRBV15	NA	NA	TRBJ1-2	CATSRGGGQNYTF	TGTGCCACCAGCAGAGGTGGCGGCCAGAACTACACCTTC
TRBV30	NA	TRBD1	TRBJ1-2	CAWSVGTGRVHTF	TGTGCCTGGAGTGTCGGGACAGGGCGCGTCCACACCTTC
TRBV28	NA	NA	TRBJ1-1	CASSLGRGETEAFF	TGTGCCAGCAGTTTAGGCAGGGGTGAAACTGAAGCTTTCTTT
TRBV2	NA	TRBD1	TRBJ2-6	CASSADRGLPSGANVLTF	TGTGCCAGCAGTGCGGACAGGGGGCTTCCCTCTGGGGCCAACGTCCTGACTTTC
TRBV6-4	few	NA	TRBJ2-3	CASSDSPRGGADTQYF	TGTGCCAGCAGTGACTCCCCTAGAGGGGGGGCAGATACGCAGTATTTT
TRBV19	NA	TRBD1	TRBJ1-6	CASSIQGANSPLHF	TGTGCCAGTAGTATACAGGGGGCTAATTCACCCCTCCACTTT
TRBV13	few	TRBD1	TRBJ1-3	CASSRLGTGGASGGNTIYF	TGTGCCAGCAGCCGCCTAGGGACAGGGGGCGCGTCGGGGGGAAACACCATATATTTT
TRBV24-1	NA	TRBD1	TRBJ2-5	CATSRDRVGETQYF	TGTGCCACCAGCCGGGACAGGGTAGGGGAGACCCAGTACTTC
TRBV30	NA	NA	TRBJ2-7	CAWSVSPRIRSGLYEQYF	TGTGCCTGGAGTGTAAGCCCACGGATTCGGTCAGGGTTGTACGAGCAGTACTTC
TRBV7-2	NA	NA	TRBJ2-5	CASSLGSPRVQYF	TGTGCCAGCAGCTTAGGATCCCCCCGGGTCCAGTACTTC
TRBV6-5	NA	NA	TRBJ2-1	CASSRIQDNEQFF	TGTGCCAGCAGTCGAATACAGGACAATGAGCAGTTCTTC
TRBV7-8	NA	NA	TRBJ2-3	CATIGLASDTQYF	TGTGCCACTATAGGGCTAGCTTCAGATACGCAGTATTTT
TRBV28	NA	TRBD1	TRBJ2-7	CASRQRQGTYEQYF	TGTGCCAGCAGGCAACGACAGGGTACCTACGAGCAGTACTTC
TRBV3-1/TRBV3-2	NA	TRBD1	TRBJ2-7	CASSRGGDRGYEQYF	TGTGCCAGCAGCCGAGGAGGGGACAGGGGCTACGAGCAGTACTTC
TRBV7-2	NA	TRBD2	TRBJ2-2	CASSPRVALGGGETGELFF	TGTGCCAGCAGCCCCCGGGTCGCACTCGGGGGAGGGGAGACCGGGGAGCTGTTTTTT
TRBV19	NA	NA	TRBJ2-7	CASSPVRFPTYEQYF	TGTGCCAGTAGTCCGGTTCGGTTTCCGACCTACGAGCAGTACTTC
TRBV19	NA	NA	TRBJ2-2	CASSTASITGELFF	TGTGCCAGTAGTACCGCTAGCATCACCGGGGAGCTGTTTTTT
TRBV4-1	NA	TRBD1	TRBJ2-1	CASSPGQFYNEQFF	TGCGCCAGCAGTCCGGGACAGTTTTACAATGAGCAGTTCTTC
TRBV19	NA	TRBD1	TRBJ2-2	CASSTQTGTGNAGELFF	TGTGCCAGTAGTACCCAAACCGGGACAGGGAACGCCGGGGAGCTGTTTTTT
TRBV4-3	NA	TRBD2	TRBJ2-7	CASSQLAGAYEQYF	TGCGCCAGCAGCCAATTAGCGGGGGCCTACGAGCAGTACTTC